This TCR beta chain was captured by sequencing in a study of T cell repertoires in cytomegalovirus infection. Overall study: It can be stated that public TCR beta signatures indicated CMV infection as well as a matching HLA type.

CDR3 length: 14 residues. V shed 7 bases and J shed 7 bases, with 17 bases lying between them. The V gene's germline CDR1 is MNHEY and CDR2 SMNVEV (reference sequence). MiXCR, applied by TCRdb to the reads, yields one record per CDR3 protein. The sample includes roughly 310,000 distinct CDR3 sequences, about 17% of them seen just once. V and J are TRBV27 and TRBJ2-1, with a tentative D call TRBD1 (5 bases). The sequencing sample was made of PBMCs. This clonotype was sampled from a human donor in good health (CMV status not recorded). Some clones in this sample may be carry-over from other donors' samples. The CDR3 sequence: CASNHNGAVNEQFF. CDR3 nucleotide sequence: TGTGCCAGCAACCATAATGGGGCTGTAAATGAGCAGTTCTTC.